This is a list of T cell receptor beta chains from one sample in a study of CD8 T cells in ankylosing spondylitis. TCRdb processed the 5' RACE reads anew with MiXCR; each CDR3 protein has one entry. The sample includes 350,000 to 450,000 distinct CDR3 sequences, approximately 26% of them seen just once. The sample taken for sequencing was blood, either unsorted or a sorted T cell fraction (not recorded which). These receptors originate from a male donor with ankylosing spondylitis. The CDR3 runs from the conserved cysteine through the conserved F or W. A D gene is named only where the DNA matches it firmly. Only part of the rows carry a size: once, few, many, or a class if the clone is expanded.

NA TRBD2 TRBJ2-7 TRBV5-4 TGTGCCAGCAGCCGGGAGGGGGGCTACGAGCAGTACTTC CASSREGGYEQYF
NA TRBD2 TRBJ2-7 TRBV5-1 TGCGCCAGCAGTGTGACTAGCGGAGGGGGAGCGGAGCAGTACTTC CASSVTSGGGAEQYF
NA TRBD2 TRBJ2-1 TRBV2 TGTGCCAGCAGTGGGGCGGGAGGGCCTCTGATCATACGCAATGAGCAGTTCTTC CASSGAGGPLIIRNEQFF
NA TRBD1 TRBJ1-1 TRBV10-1 TGCGCCAGCGCCGGGACAGGGGGTTTTATGAACACTGAAGCTTTCTTT CASAGTGGFMNTEAFF
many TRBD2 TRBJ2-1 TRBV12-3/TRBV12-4 TGTGCCAGCAGTTTACCTTTACTAGCGGGATACAATGAGCAGTTCTTC CASSLPLLAGYNEQFF
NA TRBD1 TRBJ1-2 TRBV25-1 TGTGCCAGCAGTCACAGGGGGGACGGCTACACCTTC CASSHRGDGYTF
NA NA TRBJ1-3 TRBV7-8 TGTGCCAGCAGCTTACTCCCTCGTGGGGGAAACACCATATATTTT CASSLLPRGGNTIYF
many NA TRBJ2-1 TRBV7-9 TGTGCCAGCAGCTTAGGTTCTAGACCTGACAATGAGCAGTTCTTC CASSLGSRPDNEQFF
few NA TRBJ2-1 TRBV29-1 TGCAGCGTTGAGGGAGTAACAACGGCCGATGAGCAGTTCTTC CSVEGVTTADEQFF
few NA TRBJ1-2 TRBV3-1 TGTGCCAGCAGCCAAGATCTAAGGGGGGCTGGCTATGGCTACACCTTC CASSQDLRGAGYGYTF
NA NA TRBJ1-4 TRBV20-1 TGCAGTGCCCTTCGGCCAGGGCAGGGTAATGAAAAACTGTTTTTT CSALRPGQGNEKLFF
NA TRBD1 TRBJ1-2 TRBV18 TGTGCCAGCTCACCATCCGGACAGGGAGGTGGCTACACCTTC CASSPSGQGGGYTF
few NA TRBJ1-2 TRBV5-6 TGTGCCAGCAGCTCCGATAGCGGGTTTCTCCCCCGCGGCTACACCTTC CASSSDSGFLPRGYTF
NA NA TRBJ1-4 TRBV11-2 TGTGCCAGCAGCCTGGGGACAAAACGATTTTTT CASSLGTKRFF
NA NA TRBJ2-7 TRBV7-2 TGTGCCAGCAGCTTAGCCAGCCATGGTAGAATCTACGAGCAGTACTTC CASSLASHGRIYEQYF
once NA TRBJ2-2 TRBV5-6 TGTGCCAGCAGCCCGGGACACCGAAACACCGGGGAGCTGTTTTTT CASSPGHRNTGELFF
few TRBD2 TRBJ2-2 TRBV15 TGTGCCACCAGCAGAGTCACTAGCGGACCAACCGGGGAGCTGTTTTTT CATSRVTSGPTGELFF
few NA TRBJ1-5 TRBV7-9 TGTGCCAGCAGCTTAGGGAGCAGGGACCAGCCCCAGCATTTT CASSLGSRDQPQHF
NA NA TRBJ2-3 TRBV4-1 TGCGCCAGCAGCCAAGATCGCCCGCAGTATTTT CASSQDRPQYF
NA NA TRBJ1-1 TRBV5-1 TGCGCCAGCAGCTTTCGATTGAGCACTGAAGCTTTCTTT CASSFRLSTEAFF
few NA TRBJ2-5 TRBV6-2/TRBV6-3 TGTGCCAGCACCCCCGGAGGCGGGATCGGAGAGACCCAGTACTTC CASTPGGGIGETQYF
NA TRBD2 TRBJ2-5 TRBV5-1 TGCGCCAGCAGCGTGACTAGCGGGACGCAAGAGACCCAGTACTTC CASSVTSGTQETQYF
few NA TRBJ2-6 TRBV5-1 TGCGCCAGCAGCTTGACGGGAAGCTCTGGGGCCAACGTCCTGACTTTC CASSLTGSSGANVLTF
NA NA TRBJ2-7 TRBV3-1 TGTGCCAGCAGCCAAATGGGACACCCCTCCTACGAGCAGTACTTC CASSQMGHPSYEQYF
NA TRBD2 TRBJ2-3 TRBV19 TGTGCCAGTAGTATATCTAGCGGGAGAACAGATACGCAGTATTTT CASSISSGRTDTQYF
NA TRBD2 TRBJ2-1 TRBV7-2 TGTGCCAGCAGCTTACTGGGACTAGCGGGAGAGAGTGCGCAGTTCTTC CASSLLGLAGESAQFF
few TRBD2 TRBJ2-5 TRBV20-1 TGCAGCACTACGTGGGGACTAGCGGTCGGAGGGACCCAGTACTTC CSTTWGLAVGGTQYF
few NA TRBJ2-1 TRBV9 TGTGCCAGCAGCGCCGAGCGGGTGGCCTACAATGAGCAGTTCTTC CASSAERVAYNEQFF
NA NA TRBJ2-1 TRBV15 TGTGCCACCAGCAGAGACGTAATTGGGAGGGGGGCGTTCTTC CATSRDVIGRGAFF
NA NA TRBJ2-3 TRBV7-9 TGTGCCAGCAGCTGGGACCCCCTCACAGATACGCAGTATTTT CASSWDPLTDTQYF
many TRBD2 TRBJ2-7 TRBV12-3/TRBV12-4 TGTGCCAGCAGGAAGACTAGCGGGAGCTCCTACGAGCAGTACTTC CASRKTSGSSYEQYF
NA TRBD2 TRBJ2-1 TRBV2 TGTGCCAGCAAAATGTGGACTAGCGCGAGTGAGCAGTTCTTC CASKMWTSASEQFF
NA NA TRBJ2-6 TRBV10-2 TGCGCCAGCAGTGAGTCAAGAGGGGGGGCCAACGTCCTGACTTTC CASSESRGGANVLTF
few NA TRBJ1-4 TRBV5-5 TGTGCCAGCAGCTTGCCTCTCGGGGATAAACTGTTTTTT CASSLPLGDKLFF
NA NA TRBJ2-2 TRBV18 TGTGCCAGCTCACCGCTCATCTCAGGAACCGGGGAGCTGTTTTTT CASSPLISGTGELFF
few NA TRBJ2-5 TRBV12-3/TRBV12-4 TGTGCCAGCAGAGAAGGGACCCTGTACCAAGAGACCCAGTACTTC CASREGTLYQETQYF
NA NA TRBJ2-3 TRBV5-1 TGCGCCAGCAGCTTGGGGGCTACGCGCACAGATACGCAGTATTTT CASSLGATRTDTQYF
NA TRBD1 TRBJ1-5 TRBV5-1 TGCGCCAGCAGCGTGACAGGGAGGGATCAGCCCCGGCATTTT CASSVTGRDQPRHF
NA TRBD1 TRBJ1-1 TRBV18 TGTGCCAGCTCACCTACCAGGGAGGGGGCGCTTTCGAAGACTGAAGCTTTCTTT CASSPTREGALSKTEAFF
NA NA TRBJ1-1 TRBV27 TGTGCCAGCAGTTTATCGAATGATTGGGGGCCAACTGAAGCTTTCTTT CASSLSNDWGPTEAFF
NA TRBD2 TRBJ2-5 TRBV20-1 TGCAGTGCATCACTAGCGGGAAAAGAGACCCAGTACTTC CSASLAGKETQYF
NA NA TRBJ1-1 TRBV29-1 TGCAGCGTTGGCAGGGTGGGGGGAGCTTTCTTT CSVGRVGGAFF
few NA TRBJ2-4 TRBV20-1 TGCAGTGCTAGAGATAATGCCCGGGGGGCCAAAAACATTCAGTACTTC CSARDNARGAKNIQYF
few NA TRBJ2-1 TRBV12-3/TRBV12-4 TGTGCCAGCAGACAACTCGGATCCTACAATGAGCAGTTCTTC CASRQLGSYNEQFF
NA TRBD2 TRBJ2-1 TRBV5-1 TGCGCCAGCAGCTCCGGACTAGCGGGAGGCTCCTACAATGAGCAGTTCTTC CASSSGLAGGSYNEQFF
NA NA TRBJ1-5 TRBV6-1 TGTGCCAGCAGTGAAAGCTACAGCTATAGCAATCAGCCCCAGCATTTT CASSESYSYSNQPQHF
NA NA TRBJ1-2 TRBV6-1 TGTGCCGGAGCTTGGAGGAACTATGGCTACACCTTC CAGAWRNYGYTF
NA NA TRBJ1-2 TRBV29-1 TGCAGCGTTGGACCGGGTCTCCGAAATCGTGATGGCTACACCTTC CSVGPGLRNRDGYTF
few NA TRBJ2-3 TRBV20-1 TGCAGTGCTAGAGATCAGCGGAGCACAGATACGCAGTATTTT CSARDQRSTDTQYF
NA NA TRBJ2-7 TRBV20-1 TGCAGAAGAGGTAGGGACAAGTACTACGAGCAGTACTTC CRRGRDKYYEQYF
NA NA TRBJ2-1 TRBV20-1 TGCAGTGCTAGAGATGGTCAGGGGAATAGTGAGCAGTTCTTC CSARDGQGNSEQFF
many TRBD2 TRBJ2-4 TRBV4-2 TGTGCCAGCAGCCAAGGGTTCCTAGCGGGACCGGGCATTCAGTACTTC CASSQGFLAGPGIQYF
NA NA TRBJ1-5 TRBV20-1 TGCAGTATGGGCGGATGGAATCAGCCCCAGCATTTT CSMGGWNQPQHF
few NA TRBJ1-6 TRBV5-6 TGTGCCAGCAAATCGGGCTTCGATTCACCCCTCCACTTT CASKSGFDSPLHF
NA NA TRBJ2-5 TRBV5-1 TGCGCCAGCAGCAAAGGGCCGGAGGGGCCTCGAGAGACCCAGTACTTC CASSKGPEGPRETQYF